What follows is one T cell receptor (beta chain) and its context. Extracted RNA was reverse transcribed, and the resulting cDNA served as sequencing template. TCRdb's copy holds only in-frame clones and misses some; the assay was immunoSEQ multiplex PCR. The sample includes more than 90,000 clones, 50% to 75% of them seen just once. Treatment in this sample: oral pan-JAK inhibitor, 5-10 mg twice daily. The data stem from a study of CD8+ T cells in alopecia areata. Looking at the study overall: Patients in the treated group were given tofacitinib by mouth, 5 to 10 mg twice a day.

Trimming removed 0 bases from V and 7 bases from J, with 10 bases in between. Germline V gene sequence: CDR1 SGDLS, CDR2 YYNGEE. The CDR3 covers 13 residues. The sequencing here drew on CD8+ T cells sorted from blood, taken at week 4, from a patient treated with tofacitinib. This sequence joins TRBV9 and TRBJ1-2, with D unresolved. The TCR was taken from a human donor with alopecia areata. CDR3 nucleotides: TGTGCCAGCAGCGTAGCCCTGACGGGTGGCTACACCTTC. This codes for CASSVALTGGYTF. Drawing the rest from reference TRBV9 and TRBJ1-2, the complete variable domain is DSGVTQTPKHLITATGQRVTLRCSPRSGDLSVYWYQQSLDQGLQFLIQYYNGEERAKGNILERFSAQQFPDLHSELNLSSLELGDSALYFCASSVALTGGYTFGSGTRLTVV.